The 9 T cell receptor beta chains presented below share a single source sample, sequenced in a study of tumor-infiltrating lymphocytes in oesophageal squamous cell carcinoma. TCRdb re-called the PCR reads with MiXCR, one entry per CDR3 protein. The sample includes roughly 10,000 distinct CDR3 sequences, 55% to 65% of them seen just once. The sequencing sample was made of esophageal tumor tissue. All receptors come from a female donor with esophageal squamous cell carcinoma.

By share of the sample, this clonotype is large. The rearrangement joins TRBV6-6 to TRBJ1-2; 9 nucleotides line up with TRBD1. The CDR3 sequence is 15 residues long. CDR1 is MNHNY and CDR2 is SVGAGI in the germline V gene (reference sequence). The J segment lost 6 bases and the V segment lost 0 bases, leaving 5 bases of the junction unmatched. For the CDR3, the DNA is TGTGCCAGCAGTTACTCCGCAGGACAGGGGAATGGCTACACCTTC. The encoded protein is CASSYSAGQGNGYTF.

The rearrangement joins TRBV6-1 to TRBJ2-3; D assignment may be TRBD1 or TRBD2 (5 bases each). Per the germline V gene, CDR1 is MNHNS and CDR2 is SASEGT. V was trimmed by 11 bases and J by 4 bases, leaving 13 bases between them. The CDR3 covers 12 residues. CDR3 amino acids: CAAQGDADTQYF. The CDR3 DNA sequence: TGTGCCGCCCAAGGGGACGCAGATACGCAGTATTTT.

This chain uses TRBV6-6 with TRBJ2-7; a possible D gene is TRBD2 (6 bases). This CDR3 is 13 amino acids long. Germline V gene lookup returns CDR1 MNHNY and CDR2 SVGAGI (reference sequence). V was pared by 6 bases and J by 2 bases, with 11 bases between. This CDR3 is CASSNGGTYEQYF. In DNA form, the CDR3 reads TGTGCCAGCAGCAACGGGGGAACCTACGAGCAGTACTTC.

In its sample, this clonotype was seen many times. A much larger clonotype is one base distant, so this may be a read error. The V and J genes are TRBV7-2 and TRBJ2-5; 8 nucleotides align to TRBD1. The ends lost 2 bases at V and 11 bases at J; junction bases unmatched: 13. Per the germline V gene, CDR1 is SGHTA and CDR2 is FQGNSA. There are 15 residues in the CDR3. CDR3 sequence reads: CASSLRTGKHNEQYF. Written as DNA, the CDR3 is TGTGCCAGCAGCTTAAGGACAGGGAAGCACAATGAGCAGTACTTC.

The chain is built from TRBV7-6 and TRBJ2-5; no firm D call. Trimming removed 2 bases at V and 3 bases at J, with 10 bases between. The CDR3 length is 14 residues. The germline V gene encodes CDR1 SGHVS and CDR2 FNYEAQ. The CDR3 protein is CASSLSRAEETQYF. The CDR3 DNA sequence: TGTGCCAGCAGCTTAAGCCGAGCCGAAGAGACCCAGTACTTC.

This clonotype is termed large. The gene calls are TRBV6-1 and TRBJ2-1; TRBD1 might be the D (5 bases). The germline V and J ends were trimmed by 6 bases and 0 bases, with 12 bases remaining between them. Germline V gene sequence: CDR1 MNHNS, CDR2 SASEGT. The CDR3 is 15 amino acids. The CDR3 loop reads CASSYRQLSYNEQFF. Written as DNA, the CDR3 is TGTGCCAGCAGCTACCGACAGCTCTCCTACAATGAGCAGTTCTTC.

The CDR3 reads CASSQGTSVSEQYF. In nucleotides, the CDR3 is TGTGCCAGCAGCCAGGGGACTAGCGTTTCCGAGCAGTACTTC. J is TRBJ2-3 and V is TRBV7-2; 10 bases map to TRBD2. The end of the DNA is better explained by TRBJ2-7, so the J call may be wrong. The CDR3 is made up of 14 amino acids. CDR1 is SGHTA, CDR2 FQGNSA, per germline.

Comment on this clonotype: Compared with germline, one end of the junction differs, possibly owing to a read error. CDR3 DNA sequence: TGTGCTAGCAGCTTAGCGTCGACAGGGTACGAGACCCAGTACTTC. Its translation is CASSLASTGYETQYF. The rearrangement joins TRBV7-6 to TRBJ2-7; 7 positions agree with TRBD1. The J call may be wrong; the DNA end is better matched by TRBJ2-5. CDR1 and CDR2 from the germline V gene are SGHVS and FNYEAQ. The CDR3 runs to 15 residues.

This clonotype ranks as medium-sized. The chain joins TRBV6-1 to TRBJ1-1; D not resolved. Germline CDR1 and CDR2: MNHNS and SASEGT. V gave up 6 bases and J gave up 4 bases, with 12 bases separating them. CDR3 length: 13 amino acids. The CDR3 DNA is TGTGCCAGCAGCGACGGGGAGTTCACTGAAGCTTTCTTT. Amino acids: CASSDGEFTEAFF.